Detailed here is one T cell receptor (beta chain). Its specificity is unknown. Germline V gene lookup returns CDR1 SGHTA and CDR2 FQGNSA. The CDR3 is 14 amino acids. J was trimmed by 3 bases and V by 6 bases; bases with no gene match: 7. The sample originates from a study of early T cells in non-severe SARS-CoV-2 infection. Overall study findings and caveats: Lookups in VDJdb leaned toward anti-spike CD8 responses and missed private and CD4 specificities.

Individual cDNA molecules carried attached unique molecular identifiers. TCRdb recomputed calls from the 5' RACE reads with MiXCR, one row per CDR3 protein. The data contain more than 65,000 distinct CDR3 sequences, approximately 14% of them singletons. The chain carries TRBV7-2 and TRBJ2-7; 8 nucleotides agree with TRBD1. The sequenced sample consisted of whole blood. This sequence was found in an adult who was a healthcare worker with PCR-confirmed SARS-CoV-2 infection or an uninfected control (not recorded which). Here the CDR3 reads CASSTGTGNYEQYF. The DNA for the CDR3 is TGTGCCAGCAGTACCGGGACAGGAAACTACGAGCAGTACTTC.